This record looks at one TCR beta chain sequence and its context. These data are taken from a study of blood T cell repertoires in COVID-19. The authors' processing: Amplifying reference gene primers gave estimates of nucleated cell counts. Here immunoSEQ multiplex PCR was the method, and the copy in TCRdb shows in-frame clones only, minus some. The DNA gave D and trimming, while V, J and clone size come from that table. The sample includes 130,000 to 150,000 clones, over 75% of them seen just once. V lost 0 bases and J 10 bases, leaving 7 bases between the germline ends. There are 11 residues in the CDR3. The germline CDR1 and CDR2 sequences are GTSNPN and SVGIG (reference sequence). Clinical history reported by participants formed the basis on which cohorts were assigned.

This receptor was obtained from a young woman with acute COVID-19. This chain links TRBV30 with TRBJ2-1, with a possible D match to TRBD1 (6 bases). Sequenced material: PBMCs or T cells enriched from blood (not recorded which). The CDR3 DNA follows: TGTGCCTGGAGTGTTGGGACAGAGCAGTTCTTC. It yields the protein CAWSVGTEQFF.